This T cell receptor beta chain was captured in a study of blood T cell repertoires in COVID-19. Study-wide background: Sample material is recorded as cDNA or gDNA derived from T cells, B-cell-depleted T cells, or PBMCs.

The CDR3 has 14 residues. Germline CDR1 is LGHNA and CDR2 is YNFKEQ. The V gene lost 5 bases and the J gene lost 6 bases, with 17 bases spanning the gap. Clones were read by immunoSEQ multiplex PCR, and TCRdb kept only the in-frame ones, dropping some. The table has 120,000 or so clones, roughly four fifths seen once; the top ten hold 17%. This clone was detected only once. The sequence was collected from a man aged 30 to 45 with COVID-19, enrolled during active disease. The chain is built from TRBV4-2 and TRBJ2-7; D is ambiguous. Sequences were obtained from peripheral blood. In DNA form, the CDR3 reads TGTGCCAGCAGCGCCTCTGTGTCGGCTAGCGAGCAGTACTTC. This sequence encodes CASSASVSASEQYF.